Shown below are 16 T cell receptor beta chains from a single sample sequenced in a study of T cells expressing NK-cell markers. TCRdb reworked the 5' RACE reads into one entry per CDR3 protein, no DNA. The sample's table shows about 260,000 distinct CDR3 sequences. The sequencing input was blood T cells: a sorted CD56 or NKG2C T cell subset, CD4+ or CD8+ T cells, or bulk PBMC T cells (not recorded which). The receptor set was obtained from a man in his late teens or twenties in good health.

V is TRBV5-1 and J is TRBJ2-3. CDR3 size: 15 residues. Germline V gene lookup returns CDR1 SGHRS and CDR2 YFSETQ. CDR3 protein: CASSLGEPYTDTQYF.

The chain links TRBV10-3 to TRBJ2-2; TCRdb outputs TRBD1, but without DNA this stays unchecked. CDR1 and CDR2 from the germline V gene are ENHRY and SYGVKD. The CDR3 contains 15 residues. CDR3 protein: CAISERTGGTGELFF.

This chain connects TRBV12-3 or TRBV12-4 to TRBJ2-2. The CDR3 length is 15 residues. CDR3: CASSLAGDHTGELFF.

The rearrangement joins TRBV7-8 to TRBJ2-1; TCRdb indicates TRBD2, and absent DNA this call remains unverified. This CDR3 has 15 amino acids. The germline V gene encodes CDR1 SGHVS and CDR2 FQNEAQ. CDR3 loop: CASSLNLGVANEQFF.

V gene TRBV12-3 or TRBV12-4 combines with J gene TRBJ2-1. There are 14 residues in the CDR3. The CDR3 sequence is CASFSSGRYNEQFF.

The chain is built from TRBV29-1 and TRBJ2-7. The germline V gene has CDR1 SQVTM and CDR2 ANQGSEA. CDR3 length equals 14 residues. Here the CDR3 reads CSVEEREAPYEQYF.

V and J are TRBV7-9 and TRBJ2-1. The CDR3 extends over 15 amino acids. In germline, CDR1 is SEHNR, CDR2 FQNEAQ (reference sequence). Here the CDR3 reads CASSLAADSYNEQFF.

The genes are TRBV25-1 and TRBJ2-7; TCRdb proposes TRBD1, but this gene call is untestable without DNA. Germline CDR1 and CDR2: MGHDK and SYGVNS. This CDR3 has 14 amino acids. The CDR3 sequence: CASSDLRRSGDRYF.

The genes are TRBV19 and TRBJ2-7; TCRdb names TRBD1, which stays unverified in the absence of DNA. Germline CDR1 LNHDA, CDR2 SQIVND (reference sequence). CDR3 length: 14 amino acids. CDR3 sequence: CASDPGGNSYEQYF. The full variable domain, rest sourced from reference TRBV19 and TRBJ2-7, is DGGITQSPKYLFRKEGQNVTLSCEQNLNHDAMYWYRQDPGQGLRLIYYSQIVNDFQKGDIAEGYSVSREKKESFPLTVTSAQKNPTAFYLCASDPGGNSYEQYFGPGTRLTVT.

The rearrangement links TRBV5-5 to TRBJ2-3; the D call of TRBD1 rests on TCRdb alone, since no DNA is present to check it. This CDR3 comprises 16 residues. Germline CDR1 and CDR2: SGHKS and YYEKEE (reference sequence). The CDR3: CASSLVGGPPTDTQYF.

The chain recombines TRBV6-6 with TRBJ2-1. CDR3 length equals 13 residues. Germline V gives CDR1 MNHNY, CDR2 SVGAGI (reference sequence). The CDR3 sequence: CASSYFTDNEQFF.

V and J are TRBV5-5 and TRBJ2-2; there is no DNA to check the TCRdb D call of TRBD2. Germline lookup yields CDR1 SGHKS and CDR2 YYEKEE (reference sequence). This CDR3 comprises 16 residues. The chain's CDR3 is CASSLSLAGRVGELFF.

The gene calls are TRBV20-1 and TRBJ2-3; checking the TCRdb D call of TRBD2 is not possible without DNA. Germline CDR1 and CDR2: DFQATT and SNEGSKA (reference sequence). The CDR3 spans 16 residues. This CDR3 reads CSALTPSGRAVDTQYF.

The chain uses TRBV20-1 and TRBJ2-1; TCRdb lists TRBD1, though no DNA is available to test this call. The length of the CDR3 is 14 residues. Germline assignment: CDR1 DFQATT and CDR2 SNEGSKA (reference sequence). The CDR3 loop reads CSARKGGAGNEQFF.

This chain links TRBV29-1 with TRBJ2-7. This CDR3 has 12 residues. CDR1 is SQVTM and CDR2 is ANQGSEA in the germline V gene. The CDR3 loop reads CSVEGVGYEQYF.

The rearrangement uses TRBV24-1 and TRBJ2-2; TCRdb selects TRBD2, and the lack of DNA leaves this call unchecked. The CDR3 covers 16 residues. The germline V gene has CDR1 KGHDR and CDR2 SFDVKD. CDR3 amino acids: CATSDPGTSGTGELFF.